The present T cell receptor (beta chain) was sequenced within a study of blood T cell repertoires in COVID-19. Study context: COVID-19 samples, acute and convalescent, were from the United States, Italy and Spain. Sample material is recorded as cDNA or gDNA derived from T cells, B-cell-depleted T cells, or PBMCs.

In the authors' workflow: Reference gene primers were amplified, and this amplification served to estimate nucleated cell counts. Measured with immunoSEQ multiplex PCR; TCRdb has only the in-frame clones, and not every one. V and J calls and clone size are copied from that table; D and trimming were computed from the DNA. The sample records approximately 66,000 clones, about 86% being singletons. This clone appeared a few times. Germline assignment: CDR1 MNHEY and CDR2 SVGAGI. The length of the CDR3 is 12 residues. The V end lost 11 bases, the J end lost 6 bases, and 11 bases lay between the germline ends.

The genes are TRBV6-5 and TRBJ1-6; D might be TRBD1 (5 bases). The source of this sequence is a man aged 50 to 59 with active COVID-19. The specimen was peripheral blood. The CDR3 DNA follows: TGTGCCTCCCGCGGGGGTAATTCACCCCTCCACTTT. Translated: CASRGGNSPLHF.